This T cell receptor beta chain appears in the sequencing data of a study of blood T cell repertoires in COVID-19. Only in-frame clones appear in the TCRdb table, and some are missing; sequencing was by immunoSEQ multiplex PCR. The table includes some 150,000 clones, around 87% detected once. The source material was peripheral blood. This clonotype was sampled from a man between 50 and 59 years old with active COVID-19.

The DNA for the CDR3 is TGTGCCACCCTGGACACTGGGGATCAAGCTTTCTTT. It codes for CATLDTGDQAFF. The V gene is TRBV10-3, the J gene TRBJ1-1; tentatively, D is TRBD1 (5 bases). Deletions cut 10 bases from V and 9 bases from J, with 18 bases between. This CDR3 has 12 amino acids. The germline V gene has CDR1 ENHRY and CDR2 SYGVKD.